A selection of T cell receptor beta chains follows, all from one sample in a study of regulatory T cells in long-lasting Graves disease. TCRdb reanalysed the multiplex PCR reads using MiXCR and keeps one entry per CDR3 protein. This sample has some 200,000 distinct CDR3 sequences; roughly a fifth occur once, and the top ten carry around 11%. This sample also appeared in a second study, on T cells in Graves' hyperthyroidism and ophthalmopathy.

The starting material was peripheral blood mononuclear cells (PBMCs), obtained at new diagnosis, from a patient treated with antithyroid drugs. All receptors derive from a woman aged 25 to 39 with Graves disease. Each CDR3 is given with its conserved first and last residue. The order of the fields is D gene, J gene, V gene, clone size, CDR3 protein, CDR3 DNA. The D gene is left open where the match is weak. The size field is filled for only some rows; it gives once, few, many or a size class.

>-|TRBJ1-3|TRBV5-6|-
CASTLGGRRGNTIYF
TGTGCCAGCACCTTAGGAGGCCGTCGAGGAAACACCATATATTTT
>-|TRBJ2-5|TRBV7-9|-
CASSLEVPTGAAQYF
TGTGCCAGCAGCTTAGAAGTCCCGACGGGCGCGGCCCAGTACTTC
>-|TRBJ1-3|TRBV7-9|few
CASSFDLSSGNTIYF
TGTGCCAGCAGCTTCGACCTCTCCTCTGGAAACACCATATATTTT
>-|TRBJ2-1|TRBV7-9|many
CASSLAGGLRNEQFF
TGTGCCAGCAGCTTAGCGGGGGGCCTTCGCAATGAGCAGTTCTTC
>-|TRBJ1-4|TRBV15|many
CATSEDIRENFGEKLFF
TGTGCCACCAGCGAGGATATCCGGGAAAATTTTGGTGAAAAACTGTTTTTT
>-|TRBJ1-1|TRBV28|-
CASSLWGLPEGTEAFF
TGTGCCAGCAGTTTATGGGGGCTCCCGGAGGGCACTGAAGCTTTCTTT
>-|TRBJ2-4|TRBV30|many
CAWSGRGLAKNIQYF
TGTGCCTGGAGTGGCAGGGGTCTAGCCAAAAACATTCAGTACTTC
>TRBD2|TRBJ2-1|TRBV4-2|many
CASSQDLLAGTYNEQFF
TGTGCCAGCAGCCAAGATCTCCTAGCGGGTACCTACAATGAGCAGTTCTTC
>-|TRBJ2-1|TRBV15|many
CATQSTASSYNEQFF
TGTGCCACCCAATCCACGGCGAGCTCCTACAATGAGCAGTTCTTC
>-|TRBJ1-1|TRBV28|many
CASSLYDSGQSEAFF
TGTGCCAGCAGTTTATATGATTCGGGGCAGTCGGAAGCTTTCTTT
>TRBD2|TRBJ2-1|TRBV11-2|many
CASRRTSGRVDEQFF
TGTGCCAGCAGAAGGACTAGCGGGAGAGTTGATGAGCAGTTCTTC
>-|TRBJ2-1|TRBV12-3/TRBV12-4|-
CASTPIAVSYNEQFF
TGTGCCAGCACCCCGATAGCGGTTTCCTACAATGAGCAGTTCTTC
>-|TRBJ2-7|TRBV2|many
CASSGQPLYEQYF
TGTGCCAGCAGTGGACAGCCCCTATACGAGCAGTACTTC
>-|TRBJ1-5|TRBV2|many
CASSEKSRSNQPQHF
TGTGCCAGCAGTGAGAAGAGCAGAAGCAATCAGCCCCAGCATTTT
>TRBD2|TRBJ2-7|TRBV20-1|-
CSGGPGLAGYEQYF
TGCAGTGGTGGACCGGGACTAGCGGGGTACGAGCAGTACTTC
>TRBD1|TRBJ1-2|TRBV20-1|many
CSAKAGGGYTF
TGCAGTGCTAAGGCAGGGGGAGGCTACACCTTC
>-|TRBJ2-1|TRBV11-2|few
CASSLESGDPAYNEQFF
TGTGCCAGCAGCTTAGAATCCGGGGACCCCGCCTACAATGAGCAGTTCTTC
>-|TRBJ1-2|TRBV5-1|many
CASSLNPAVPNYGYTF
TGCGCCAGCAGCTTGAACCCGGCGGTTCCGAACTATGGCTACACCTTC
>TRBD1|TRBJ2-3|TRBV18|-
CASSPTGTGFLDTQYF
TGTGCCAGCTCACCGACGGGGACAGGGTTCCTAGATACGCAGTATTTT
>-|TRBJ1-2|TRBV19|-
CASSIPSGKIHYGYTF
TGTGCCAGTAGTATCCCCTCTGGGAAAATCCACTATGGCTACACCTTC
>TRBD1|TRBJ1-4|TRBV10-3|-
CAIRDGGQPNEKLFF
TGTGCCATCAGGGACGGGGGACAGCCGAATGAAAAACTGTTTTTT
>-|TRBJ1-2|TRBV20-1|many
CSFDGPQRNGYTF
TGCAGTTTCGACGGCCCTCAGAGGAATGGCTACACCTTC
>-|TRBJ2-7|TRBV6-1|many
CASRAGGFDEQYF
TGTGCCAGCAGGGCAGGCGGGTTTGACGAGCAGTACTTC
>-|TRBJ1-4|TRBV20-1|many
CSARIPTNEKLFF
TGCAGTGCCCGCATCCCCACTAATGAAAAACTGTTTTTT
>TRBD1|TRBJ1-1|TRBV28|many
CASSSEFWTGGAGFAEAFF
TGTGCCAGCAGTTCCGAGTTCTGGACAGGGGGCGCAGGGTTCGCTGAAGCTTTCTTT
>-|TRBJ2-7|TRBV19|many
CASSIENEQYF
TGTGCCAGTAGTATAGAGAACGAGCAGTACTTC
>TRBD1|TRBJ1-2|TRBV28|many
CASSLTRDSFYGYTF
TGTGCCAGCAGTCTAACTAGGGACAGTTTTTATGGCTACACCTTC
>-|TRBJ2-1|TRBV20-1|few
CSARVRGRYNEQFF
TGCAGTGCTAGAGTACGGGGGAGGTACAATGAGCAGTTCTTC
>TRBD1|TRBJ1-1|TRBV2|many
CASSEAASGGTEAFF
TGTGCCAGCAGTGAAGCTGCCTCAGGGGGCACTGAAGCTTTCTTT
>-|TRBJ1-1|TRBV12-3/TRBV12-4|many
CASSLNVASEAFF
TGTGCCAGCAGTTTAAATGTGGCTAGTGAAGCTTTCTTT